This T cell receptor (beta chain) comes out of a study of OX40 agonist ivuxolimab in advanced cancers. Study-level information: Dose-escalation cases comprised hepatocellular carcinoma, melanoma, renal cell or head and neck cancer. Study observations and caveats: CD4+ and CD8+ blood T cells expanded clonally by week 6 at 0.1 to 3.0 mg/kg.

Only in-frame clones appear in the TCRdb table, and some are missing; sequencing was by immunoSEQ multiplex PCR. The data contain around 50,000 clones, about 90% of them singletons. Baseline, cycle 4 day 1, and cycle 7 day 1 were the blood sampling points. A remark on this clone: The target antigen is unknown.

This receptor was obtained from an adult with an advanced solid tumor such as melanoma, head and neck, liver or kidney cancer. Material: CD4+ or CD8+ T cells sorted from blood, obtained in a trial of the OX40 agonist ivuxolimab.

The CDR3 here is CASSYGSSNQPQHF. The CDR3, as DNA: TGTGCCAGCAGTTACGGCAGCAGCAATCAGCCCCAGCATTTT. The rearrangement links TRBV6-6 to TRBJ1-5; no firm D call. CDR1 is MNHNY and CDR2 is SVGAGI in the germline V gene (reference sequence). The CDR3 extends over 14 amino acids. Between the trimmed V and J ends, which lost 2 bases and 1 base, there was a span of 6 bases.